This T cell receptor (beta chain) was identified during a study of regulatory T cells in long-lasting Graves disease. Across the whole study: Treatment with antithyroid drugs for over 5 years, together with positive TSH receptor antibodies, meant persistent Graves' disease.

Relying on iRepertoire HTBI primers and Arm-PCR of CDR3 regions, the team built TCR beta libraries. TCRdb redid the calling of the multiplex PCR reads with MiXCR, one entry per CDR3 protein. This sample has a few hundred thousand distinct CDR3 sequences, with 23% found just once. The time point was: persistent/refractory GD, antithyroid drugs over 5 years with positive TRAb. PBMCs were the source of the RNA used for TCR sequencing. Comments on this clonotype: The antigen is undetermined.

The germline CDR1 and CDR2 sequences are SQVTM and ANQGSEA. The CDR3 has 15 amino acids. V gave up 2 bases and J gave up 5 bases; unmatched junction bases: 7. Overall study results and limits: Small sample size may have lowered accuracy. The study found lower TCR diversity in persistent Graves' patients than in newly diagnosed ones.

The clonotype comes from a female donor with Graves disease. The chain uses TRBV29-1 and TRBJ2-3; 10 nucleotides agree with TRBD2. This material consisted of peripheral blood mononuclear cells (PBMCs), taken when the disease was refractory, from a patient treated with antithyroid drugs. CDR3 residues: CSVEPNVAGGDTQYF. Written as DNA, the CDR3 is TGCAGCGTTGAACCTAATGTAGCGGGAGGAGATACGCAGTATTTT.